Listed below are T cell receptor beta chains from one sample, sequenced in a study of cytomegalovirus exposure and HLA in healthy donors. This table comes from immunoSEQ multiplex PCR, and its TCRdb copy is limited to in-frame clones, with some not included. The data contain about 110,000 clones, 60% to 75% of them singletons. The sample was PBMCs. The receptors derive from a man aged 25-45 years in good health and CMV-seronegative. The conserved cysteine and the conserved F or W are not part of the CDR3 here.

J gene: TRBJ2-3
V gene: TRBV7-2
CDR3 protein: ASSARGGPTDTQY

J gene: TRBJ1-5
V gene: TRBV6-1
CDR3 protein: ASRDREGQPQH

J gene: TRBJ1-2
V gene: TRBV2
CDR3 protein: ASSELGTGAVN

J gene: TRBJ2-3
V gene: TRBV30
CDR3 protein: AWSAGTSTSTDTQY

J gene: TRBJ1-6
V gene: TRBV7-9
CDR3 protein: ASSLMGQPNSPLH

J gene: TRBJ1-2
V gene: TRBV13
CDR3 protein: ASSSGTGDYGYT

J gene: TRBJ1-3
V gene: TRBV5-1
CDR3 protein: ASSLGRLSGNTIY

J gene: TRBJ1-2
V gene: TRBV9
CDR3 protein: ASSVANTREAPNYGYT

J gene: TRBJ2-1
V gene: TRBV18
CDR3 protein: ASSPPTSGSSYNEQF

J gene: TRBJ1-2
V gene: TRBV27
CDR3 protein: ASSLSGPYGYT

J gene: TRBJ1-1
V gene: TRBV7-9
CDR3 protein: ASSLAQGGAF

J gene: TRBJ2-2
V gene: TRBV5-8
CDR3 protein: ASSLQGTGELF

J gene: TRBJ2-6
V gene: TRBV2
CDR3 protein: ASSRDRDSGANVLT

J gene: TRBJ1-1
V gene: TRBV9
CDR3 protein: ASSFRTDMNTEAF

J gene: TRBJ2-5
V gene: TRBV2
CDR3 protein: ASSEGAVQETQY

J gene: TRBJ1-2
V gene: TRBV6-1
CDR3 protein: ASGDRTYGYT

J gene: TRBJ1-5
V gene: TRBV28
CDR3 protein: ASKRGARGNQPQH

J gene: TRBJ2-3
V gene: TRBV18
CDR3 protein: ASSVQRSTDTQY

J gene: TRBJ2-1
V gene: TRBV7-9
CDR3 protein: ASSFRTSGTSYNEQF

J gene: TRBJ1-2
V gene: TRBV9
CDR3 protein: ASSTREGNYGYT

J gene: TRBJ1-2
V gene: TRBV6-1
CDR3 protein: ASTLEQGFSGYT

J gene: TRBJ2-5
V gene: TRBV15
CDR3 protein: ATSRAGTGYEEETQY

J gene: TRBJ2-1
V gene: TRBV28
CDR3 protein: ASSRDRGEQF

J gene: TRBJ1-1
V gene: TRBV20-1
CDR3 protein: SAEVSTEAF